What follows describes a single T cell receptor beta chain. Its antigen is still unknown. CDR1 and CDR2 (germline): LGHNA, YNFKEQ. The CDR3 covers 16 residues. V dropped 4 bases and J dropped 7; count of bases not matched to a gene: 9. This sample was included in a study of cytomegalovirus exposure and HLA in healthy donors. Findings of the study overall: A later analysis found most CMV-associated TCR beta chains apparently HLA-restricted. Other equally common chains were less clonally expanded than HLA-associated TCR beta chains, a later analysis showed.

The study ran its PCR with 60 Vbeta and 13 Jbeta primers. Assay: immunoSEQ multiplex PCR; the TCRdb copy retains only in-frame clones and omits some. The sample records approximately 170,000 clones, approximately 77% being singletons. The chain carries TRBV4-2 and TRBJ2-5, with 13 bases matching TRBD2. This sequence originates from a male donor in good health and CMV-seropositive. Sequenced: PBMCs. The CDR3 sequence: CASSRGLAGSVATQYF. CDR3 DNA: TGTGCCAGCAGCCGGGGACTAGCGGGGTCGGTCGCGACCCAGTACTTC.